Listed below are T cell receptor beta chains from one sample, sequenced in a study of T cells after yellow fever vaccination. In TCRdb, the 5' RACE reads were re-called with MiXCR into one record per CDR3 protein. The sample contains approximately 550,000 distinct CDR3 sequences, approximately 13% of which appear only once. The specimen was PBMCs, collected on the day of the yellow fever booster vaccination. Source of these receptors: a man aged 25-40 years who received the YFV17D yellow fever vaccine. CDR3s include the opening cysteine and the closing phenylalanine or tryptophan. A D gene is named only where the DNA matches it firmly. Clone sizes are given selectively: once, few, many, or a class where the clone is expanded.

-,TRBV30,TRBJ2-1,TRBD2,CAWRRGGTRDNEQFF,TGTGCCTGGAGAAGAGGTGGGACTAGGGATAATGAGCAGTTCTTC
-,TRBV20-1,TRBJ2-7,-,CSAREVVDGEQYF,TGCAGTGCTAGAGAGGTAGTAGATGGGGAGCAGTACTTC
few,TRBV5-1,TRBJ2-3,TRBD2,CASSSATSGLGTDTQYF,TGCGCCAGCAGCTCAGCGACTAGCGGACTAGGCACAGATACGCAGTATTTT
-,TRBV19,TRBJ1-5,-,CASLGGAPQPQHF,TGTGCCAGCCTGGGGGGGGCGCCTCAGCCCCAGCATTTT
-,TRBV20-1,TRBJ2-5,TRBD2,CSAIAGAGGETQYF,TGCAGTGCCATAGCGGGAGCTGGTGGAGAGACCCAGTACTTC
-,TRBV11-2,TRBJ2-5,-,CASSLVLIAQETQYF,TGTGCCAGCAGCTTAGTTTTGATAGCCCAAGAGACCCAGTACTTC
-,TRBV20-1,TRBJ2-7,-,CSARDPFDSYEQYF,TGCAGTGCTAGAGATCCATTCGATTCCTACGAGCAGTACTTC
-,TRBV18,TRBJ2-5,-,CASSPPSGRETQYF,TGTGCCAGCTCACCACCGTCTGGGAGGGAGACCCAGTACTTC
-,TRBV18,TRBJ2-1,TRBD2,CASSPISGAYNEQFF,TGTGCCAGCTCACCAATCAGCGGGGCGTACAATGAGCAGTTCTTC
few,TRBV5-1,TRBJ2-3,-,CASTSSGQGADTQYF,-
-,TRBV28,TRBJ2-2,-,CASSYVPGSNTGELFF,TGTGCCAGCAGTTATGTCCCTGGGTCGAACACCGGGGAGCTGTTTTTT
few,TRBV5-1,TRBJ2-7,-,CASSLNGNAYEQYF,TGCGCCAGCAGCTTGAACGGGAACGCCTACGAGCAGTACTTC
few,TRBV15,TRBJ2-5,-,CATSRDLRETQYF,TGTGCCACCAGCAGAGATCTGAGGGAGACCCAGTACTTC
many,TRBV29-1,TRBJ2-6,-,CSVGGGESGANVLTF,TGCAGCGTTGGCGGCGGGGAGTCTGGGGCCAACGTCCTGACTTTC
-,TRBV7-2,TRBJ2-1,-,CASSLTGSVYNEQFF,TGTGCCAGCAGCTTAACCGGGAGTGTTTACAATGAGCAGTTCTTC
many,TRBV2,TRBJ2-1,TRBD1,CASRRTGDNEQFF,TGTGCCAGCAGGAGGACAGGGGACAATGAGCAGTTCTTC
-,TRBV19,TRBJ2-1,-,CASSISGTRVGNEQFF,TGTGCCAGTAGCATATCCGGGACTCGAGTCGGCAATGAGCAGTTCTTC
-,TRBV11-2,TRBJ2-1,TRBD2,CASSSPTSGRVNEQFF,TGTGCCAGCAGCTCCCCTACTAGCGGGAGAGTAAATGAGCAGTTCTTC
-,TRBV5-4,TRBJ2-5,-,CASSAPLGGTGETQYF,TGTGCCAGCAGCGCACCTCTAGGGGGGACGGGAGAGACCCAGTACTTC
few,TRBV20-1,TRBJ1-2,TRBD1,CSARDTGETDGYTF,TGCAGTGCTAGGGACACAGGGGAGACGGATGGCTACACCTTC
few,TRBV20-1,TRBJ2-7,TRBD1,CSARGTGTDAYEQYF,TGCAGTGCTAGGGGGACCGGGACAGATGCTTACGAGCAGTACTTC
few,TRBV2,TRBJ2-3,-,CASTMGPSGTQYF,TGTGCCAGCACGATGGGTCCCTCTGGTACGCAGTATTTT
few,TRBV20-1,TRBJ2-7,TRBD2,CSARAGARLEQYF,TGCAGTGCCCGAGCGGGAGCCCGTCTTGAGCAGTACTTC
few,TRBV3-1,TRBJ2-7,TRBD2,CASSTSGRATNEQYF,TGTGCCAGCAGCACCTCCGGGAGGGCGACAAACGAGCAGTACTTC